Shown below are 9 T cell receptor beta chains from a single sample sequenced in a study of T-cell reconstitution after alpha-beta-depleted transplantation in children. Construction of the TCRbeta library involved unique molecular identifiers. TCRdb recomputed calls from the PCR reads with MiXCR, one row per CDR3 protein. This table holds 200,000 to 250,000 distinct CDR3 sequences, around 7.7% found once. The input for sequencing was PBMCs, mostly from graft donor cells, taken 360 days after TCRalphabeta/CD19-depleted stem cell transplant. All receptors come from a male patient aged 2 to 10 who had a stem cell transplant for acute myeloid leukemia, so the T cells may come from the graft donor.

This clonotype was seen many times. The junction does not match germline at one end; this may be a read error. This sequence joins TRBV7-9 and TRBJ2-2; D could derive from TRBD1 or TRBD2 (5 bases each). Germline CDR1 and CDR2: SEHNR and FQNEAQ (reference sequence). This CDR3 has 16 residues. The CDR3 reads CASSFPQGPNSGELFF. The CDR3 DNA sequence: TGTGCCAGCAGCTTTCCTCAGGGACCAAACAGCGGGGAGCTGTTTTTT.

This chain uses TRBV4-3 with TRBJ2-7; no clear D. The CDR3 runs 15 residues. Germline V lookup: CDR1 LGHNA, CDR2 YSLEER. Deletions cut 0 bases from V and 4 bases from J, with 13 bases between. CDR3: CASSQDVVPPYEQYF. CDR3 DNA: TGCGCCAGCAGCCAAGATGTCGTCCCCCCGTACGAGCAGTACTTC.

This CDR3 reads CASSFGTGRYEQYF. DNA for the CDR3: TGTGCCAGCAGTTTTGGGACAGGGCGATACGAGCAGTACTTC. The chain recombines TRBV12-3 or TRBV12-4 with TRBJ2-7; the match to TRBD1 covers 9 bases. This CDR3 is built from 14 residues. Germline trimming cut 3 bases from V and 4 bases from J; bases unmatched to any gene: 4.

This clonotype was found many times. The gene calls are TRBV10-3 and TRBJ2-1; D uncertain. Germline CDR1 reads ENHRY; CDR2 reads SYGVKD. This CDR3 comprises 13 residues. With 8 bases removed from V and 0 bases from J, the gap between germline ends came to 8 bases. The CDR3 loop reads CAIRLSSYNEQFF. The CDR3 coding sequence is TGTGCCATCCGGTTGAGCTCCTACAATGAGCAGTTCTTC.

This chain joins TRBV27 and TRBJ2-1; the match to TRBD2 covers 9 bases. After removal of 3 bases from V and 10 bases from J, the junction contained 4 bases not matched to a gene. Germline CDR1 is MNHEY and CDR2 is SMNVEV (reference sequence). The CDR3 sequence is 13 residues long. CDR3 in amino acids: CASSFGTSREQFF. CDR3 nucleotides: TGTGCCAGCAGTTTCGGGACTAGCAGGGAGCAGTTCTTC.

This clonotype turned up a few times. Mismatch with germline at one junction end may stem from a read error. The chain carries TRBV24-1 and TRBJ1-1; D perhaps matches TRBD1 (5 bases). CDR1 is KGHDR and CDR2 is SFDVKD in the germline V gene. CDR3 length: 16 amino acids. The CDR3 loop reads CATNDFIRGADTEAFF. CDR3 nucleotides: TGTGCCACCAATGATTTTATAAGGGGAGCTGACACTGAAGCTTTCTTT.

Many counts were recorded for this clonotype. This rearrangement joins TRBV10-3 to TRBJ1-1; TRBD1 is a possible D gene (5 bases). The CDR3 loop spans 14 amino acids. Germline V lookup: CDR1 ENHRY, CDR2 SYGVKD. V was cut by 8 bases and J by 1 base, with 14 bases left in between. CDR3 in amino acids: CAIGPTEPNTEAFF. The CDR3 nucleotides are TGTGCCATCGGACCGACAGAACCGAACACTGAAGCTTTCTTT.

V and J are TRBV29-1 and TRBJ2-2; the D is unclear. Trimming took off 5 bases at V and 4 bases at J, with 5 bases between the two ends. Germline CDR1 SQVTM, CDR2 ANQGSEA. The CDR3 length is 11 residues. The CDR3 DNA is TGCAGCGTTCAAGTCACCGGGGAGCTGTTTTTT. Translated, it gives CSVQVTGELFF.

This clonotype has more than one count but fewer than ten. As DNA, the CDR3 is TGCGCCAGCAGCGCCGCGGTTCCTATGAACACTGAAGCTTTCTTT. Its translation is CASSAAVPMNTEAFF. The rearrangement uses TRBV5-1 and TRBJ1-1; no reliable D call. Trimming pared 4 bases from V and 0 bases from J, leaving 13 bases between. CDR1 and CDR2 (germline): SGHRS, YFSETQ. This CDR3 has 15 residues.